Below, 13 T cell receptor beta chains from the same sample are listed, as sequenced in a study of T cell changes during pregnancy in multiple sclerosis. TCRdb keeps only in-frame clones here, not all; method: immunoSEQ multiplex PCR. The table has roughly 79,000 clones, about 93% seen once; the top ten hold approximately 0.71%. The sequencing here drew on peripheral blood, taken in the second trimester of pregnancy. The receptors originated from a female donor in good health, enrolled as a control in a pregnancy study.

The chain joins TRBV18 to TRBJ1-4; 7 bases are a match to TRBD1. Looked up from germline, CDR1 is KGHSH and CDR2 is LQKENI. With V trimmed by 6 bases and J by 1 base, 5 bases remained unmatched. This CDR3 region has 15 residues. The CDR3 region is CASSPGGRTNEKLFF. The CDR3 DNA reads as TGTGCCAGCTCCCCAGGGGGGAGAACTAATGAAAAACTGTTTTTT.

This clone occurred a few times. The V gene is TRBV6-1, the J gene TRBJ1-6; 10 nucleotides match TRBD1. The CDR3 length is 16 residues. Trimming at V came to 4 bases and at J to 8 bases, leaving 8 bases not matched to a gene. CDR1 is MNHNS, CDR2 SASEGT, per germline. The CDR3 region is CASSGPGTGEHSPLHF. As DNA, the CDR3 is TGTGCCAGCAGTGGCCCCGGGACAGGGGAGCATTCACCCCTCCACTTT.

V is TRBV7-2 and J is TRBJ2-2; TRBD2 matches at 7 bases. This CDR3 has 14 residues. The germline gives CDR1 SGHTA, CDR2 FQGNSA. Germline trimming cut 5 bases from V and 2 bases from J; bases unmatched to any gene: 2. The CDR3 bases are TGTGCCAGCAGCCCGGGACTAAACACCGGGGAGCTGTTTTTT. This codes for CASSPGLNTGELFF.

The chain links TRBV5-8 to TRBJ1-5, with D possibly TRBD1 on 5 matching bases. V dropped 4 bases and J dropped 4 bases, with 12 bases sitting between them. Germline CDR1 is SGHTS and CDR2 is YDEGEE. CDR3 length: 14 residues. The CDR3 bases are TGTGCCAGCAGCACTGGACACCCTAATCAGCCCCAGCATTTT. Amino acids: CASSTGHPNQPQHF.

The chain carries TRBV6-4 and TRBJ2-2; D may be TRBD2 (6 bases). The CDR3 extends over 16 amino acids. Trimming pared 6 bases from V and 4 bases from J, leaving 18 bases between. In germline, CDR1 is MRHNA, CDR2 SNTAGT. The CDR3 loop reads CASRLTFGGSTGELFF. The CDR3 bases are TGTGCCAGCAGACTAACCTTCGGGGGTAGCACCGGGGAGCTGTTTTTT.

The chain links TRBV9 to TRBJ1-1; D gene uncertain. CDR3 length: 13 residues. Germline-derived CDR1 and CDR2 are SGDLS and YYNGEE. Trimming removed 0 bases from V and 8 bases from J, with 11 bases in between. The CDR3 here is CASSVDDGKEAFF. CDR3 bases: TGTGCCAGCAGCGTAGATGACGGGAAGGAAGCTTTCTTT.

The rearrangement joins TRBV18 to TRBJ2-5, with TRBD2 matching over 9 bases. V trimming: 3 bases; J trimming: 1 base; junction bases outside the gene matches: 3. This CDR3 region has 15 residues. CDR1 is KGHSH, CDR2 LQKENI, per germline. CDR3 region: CASSPKTSGQETQYF. In DNA, the CDR3 is TGTGCCAGCTCACCTAAGACTAGCGGCCAAGAGACCCAGTACTTC.

The J gene is TRBJ1-5, the V gene TRBV6-5, with a tentative D call TRBD1 (6 bases). Trimming took 4 bases from V and 7 from J, leaving 17 bases between them. CDR3 size: 15 residues. Germline V gives CDR1 MNHEY, CDR2 SVGAGI. The DNA for the CDR3 is TGTGCCAGCAGTTGGTCGGGACAAGTACGGCAGCCCCAGCATTTT. This encodes CASSWSGQVRQPQHF.

This clone was observed a single time. The chain has TRBV9 and TRBJ2-5, with 12 bases identical to TRBD1. Losses at the gene ends were 0 bases for V and 4 bases for J; bases not matched to a gene: 10. The CDR3 has 18 amino acids. The germline V gene has CDR1 SGDLS and CDR2 YYNGEE. The CDR3 DNA is TGTGCCAGCAGCGTAGGGATGTTGGGGACAGGGGGCCCAGAGACCCAGTACTTC. Translation: CASSVGMLGTGGPETQYF.

This clone was counted only a few times. J is TRBJ2-2 and V is TRBV30, with 7 bases that match TRBD1. The germline V gene has CDR1 GTSNPN and CDR2 SVGIG (reference sequence). The junction had 7 bases not matched to a gene; V was cut back by 1 base and J by 2 bases. The CDR3 totals 16 residues. The CDR3 reads CAWSGGTDSNTGELFF. CDR3 nucleotides: TGTGCCTGGAGTGGTGGGACAGACAGCAACACCGGGGAGCTGTTTTTT.

The rearrangement joins TRBV10-3 to TRBJ1-1; 8 nucleotides align to TRBD1. CDR3 size: 15 residues. Germline assignment: CDR1 ENHRY and CDR2 SYGVKD. Losses at the gene ends were 3 bases for V and 2 bases for J; bases not matched to a gene: 5. DNA of the CDR3: TGTGCCATCAGTGAAGTAGGACAGGGTAACACTGAAGCTTTCTTT. Translation gives CAISEVGQGNTEAFF.

The J gene is TRBJ2-2, the V gene TRBV7-9, with 9 bases matching TRBD1. The CDR3 consists of 16 residues. Germline lookup yields CDR1 SEHNR and CDR2 FQNEAQ (reference sequence). J lost 7 bases, V lost 5 bases, and 11 bases had no gene match. The CDR3 nucleotides are TGTGCCAGCAGCCTATACGGACAGGGGAGGGACGGGGAGCTGTTTTTT. This gives the protein CASSLYGQGRDGELFF.

CDR3 DNA: TGCAGCGTGGGAGACAACTATGGCTACACCTTC. The encoded protein is CSVGDNYGYTF. This chain joins TRBV29-1 and TRBJ1-2; D gene uncertain. V gave up 6 bases and J gave up 2 bases, with 7 bases separating them. CDR1 is SQVTM and CDR2 is ANQGSEA in the germline V gene. The CDR3 covers 11 residues.